This T cell receptor beta chain was found in a study of blood T cell repertoires in COVID-19. V lost 6 bases and J lost 5; bases outside the gene matches: 7. The germline CDR1 and CDR2 sequences are SNHLY and FYNNEI. This CDR3 has 15 amino acids. Original data processing: Quantification of nucleated cells was approximated via reference gene primer amplification. Using immunoSEQ multiplex PCR, the repertoire was profiled, and TCRdb retains in-frame clones only, with some absent. From that table come the V and J calls and clone size; the DNA was used to work out D and trimming. The sample includes 200,000 to 250,000 clones, around 82% of them seen just once.

The V and J genes are TRBV2 and TRBJ1-1; 12 bases fit TRBD1. The origin of this receptor is a woman older than 75 with acute or convalescent COVID-19. Sequences were obtained from peripheral blood. The CDR3 DNA reads TGTGCCAGCAGCTTTTCGGGACAGGGGGCTACTGAAGCTTTCTTT. Its protein is CASSFSGQGATEAFF.